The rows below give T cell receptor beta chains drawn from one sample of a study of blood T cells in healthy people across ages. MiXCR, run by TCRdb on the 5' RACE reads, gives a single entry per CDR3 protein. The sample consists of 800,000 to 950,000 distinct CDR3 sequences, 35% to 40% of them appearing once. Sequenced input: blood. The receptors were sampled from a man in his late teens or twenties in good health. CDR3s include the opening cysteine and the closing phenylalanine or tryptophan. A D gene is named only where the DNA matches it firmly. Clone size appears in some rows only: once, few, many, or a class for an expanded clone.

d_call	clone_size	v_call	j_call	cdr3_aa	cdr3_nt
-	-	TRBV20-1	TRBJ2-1	CRASVMNEQFF	TGCAGAGCTAGTGTCATGAATGAGCAGTTCTTC
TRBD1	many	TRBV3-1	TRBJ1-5	CASSRDRDQPQHF	TGTGCCAGCAGCCGGGACAGGGATCAGCCCCAGCATTTT
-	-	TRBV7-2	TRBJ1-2	CASSLVINGGYTF	TGTGCCAGCAGCTTAGTCATCAATGGCGGCTACACCTTC
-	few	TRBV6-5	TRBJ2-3	CASRTGTGNTDTQYF	TGTGCCAGCAGGACCGGGACTGGGAACACAGATACGCAGTATTTT
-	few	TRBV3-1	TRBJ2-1	CASSQDVGGEQFF	TGTGCCAGCAGCCAAGATGTAGGCGGTGAGCAGTTCTTC
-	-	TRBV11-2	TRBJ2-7	CASSLELGDYDEQYF	TGTGCCAGCAGCTTGGAGCTCGGGGATTACGACGAGCAGTACTTC
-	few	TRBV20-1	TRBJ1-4	CSAGKGGLREKLFF	TGCAGTGCTGGAAAGGGGGGGCTCCGCGAAAAACTGTTTTTT
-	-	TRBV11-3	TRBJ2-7	CASSPFRGSSYNEQYF	TGTGCCAGCAGCCCATTCCGGGGCTCCTCCTACAATGAGCAGTACTTC
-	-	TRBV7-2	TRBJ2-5	CASSLRRGGETQYF	TGTGCCAGCAGCTTACGGCGGGGCGGGGAGACCCAGTACTTC
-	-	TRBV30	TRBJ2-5	CAWSAQETQYF	TGTGCCTGGAGTGCCCAAGAGACCCAGTACTTC
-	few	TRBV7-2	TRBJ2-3	CASSSGAGHLRTDTQYF	TGTGCCAGCAGCTCCGGGGCGGGGCATTTAAGGACAGATACGCAGTATTTT
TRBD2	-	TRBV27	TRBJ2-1	CASTELAGLTNEQFF	TGTGCCAGCACCGAACTAGCGGGGTTAACCAATGAGCAGTTCTTC
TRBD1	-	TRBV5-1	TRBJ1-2	CASSSTGVNYGYTF	TGCGCCAGCAGCTCCACAGGGGTTAACTATGGCTACACCTTC
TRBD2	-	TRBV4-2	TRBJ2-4	CASSQVGGAAKNIQYF	TGTGCCAGCAGCCAAGTCGGGGGGGCGGCCAAAAACATTCAGTACTTC
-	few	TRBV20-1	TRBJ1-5	CSATGRNNQPQHF	TGCAGTGCTACGGGACGGAACAATCAGCCCCAGCATTTT
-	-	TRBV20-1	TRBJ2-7	CSARDSRWGYEQYF	TGCAGTGCTAGAGACTCGCGCTGGGGTTACGAGCAGTACTTC